This passage covers 16 T cell receptor beta chains from one sample sequenced in a study of blood T cell repertoires in COVID-19. The table came from immunoSEQ multiplex PCR; TCRdb's copy has only in-frame clones and leaves some out. The sample records about 78,000 clones, about 89% being singletons. Sequenced material: peripheral blood. Receptors originate from a man aged 50-59 years with active or convalescent COVID-19.

V is TRBV6-4 and J is TRBJ1-5, with D unresolved. Germline CDR1 MRHNA, CDR2 SNTAGT. The CDR3 has 13 residues. Trimming removed 3 bases at V and 4 bases at J, with 7 bases between. The CDR3 coding sequence is TGTGCCAGCAGTGAAAATGAGAATCAGCCCCAGCATTTT. Protein product: CASSENENQPQHF.

About this clone: The conserved closing phenylalanine or tryptophan is absent in this CDR3, likely reflecting a read error. The chain combines TRBV7-8 with TRBJ2-2; D gene ambiguous. V was shortened by 3 bases and J by 0 bases, with 11 bases between the two germline ends. The V gene's germline CDR1 is SGHVS and CDR2 FQNEAQ. The CDR3 has 16 amino acids. The CDR3, as DNA: TGTGCCAGCAGCTTTCTAAGGGTAACGAACACCGGGGAGCTGTTTTCT. It codes for CASSFLRVTNTGELFS.

This clone was recorded a few times. The J gene is TRBJ1-4, the V gene TRBV3-1 (or the pseudogene TRBV3-2), with 12 bases identical to TRBD1. The CDR3 spans 16 residues. The germline CDR1 and CDR2 sequences are LGHDT and YNNKEL (reference sequence). Trimming at V came to 4 bases and at J to 10 bases, leaving 10 bases not matched to a gene. CDR3 in DNA: TGTGCCAGCAGCCGAACCCCGGGACAGGGGGCAGGAAAACTGTTTTTT. Amino acid sequence: CASSRTPGQGAGKLFF.

V gene TRBV29-1 combines with J gene TRBJ1-2; 8 nucleotides line up with TRBD1. Per germline, CDR1 SQVTM and CDR2 ANQGSEA. The CDR3 runs 14 residues. With 1 base clipped from V and 4 bases from J, the junction kept 5 bases outside the gene matches. CDR3 sequence reads: CSVEGDRTGYGYTF. The CDR3 DNA reads TGCAGCGTTGAAGGGGACAGGACCGGCTATGGCTACACCTTC.

V usage is TRBV12-3 or TRBV12-4 and J usage is TRBJ1-2; TRBD1 matches 8 bases. Trimming at V came to 6 bases and at J to 9 bases, leaving 3 bases not matched to a gene. CDR3 length equals 11 residues. This CDR3 is CASRGDRSYTF. CDR3 sequence (DNA): TGTGCCAGCAGAGGGGACAGGAGCTACACCTTC.

The CDR3 protein is CASSQEGGSPNEKLFF. As DNA, the CDR3 is TGTGCCAGCAGCCAAGAAGGTGGGAGCCCTAATGAAAAACTGTTTTTT. The chain has TRBV4-2 and TRBJ1-4; D remains ambiguous. With 0 bases removed from V and 3 bases from J, the gap between germline ends came to 11 bases. Germline CDR1 LGHNA, CDR2 YNFKEQ. The CDR3 has 16 amino acids.

The rearrangement uses TRBV5-4 and TRBJ2-3; 9 bases line up with TRBD2. This CDR3 comprises 17 residues. CDR1 is SGHNT, CDR2 YYREEE, per germline (reference sequence). V lost 7 bases and J lost 2; bases outside the gene matches: 14. CDR3 in amino acids: CASWERVRGGSTDTQYF. The CDR3 nucleotides read TGTGCCAGCTGGGAAAGGGTGCGGGGGGGTTCCACAGATACGCAGTATTTT.

This rearrangement joins TRBV27 to TRBJ2-7; D unclear. CDR3 length equals 14 residues. Germline assignment: CDR1 MNHEY and CDR2 SMNVEV (reference sequence). Trimming stripped 5 bases from V and 0 bases from J, with 11 bases between. CDR3 sequence: CASSLHEDSYEQYF. In DNA, the CDR3 is TGTGCCAGCAGTCTCCACGAGGACTCCTACGAGCAGTACTTC.

This clone was detected only once. The chain uses TRBV7-6 and TRBJ2-7; TRBD2 is a possible D gene (6 bases). This CDR3 is built from 18 residues. Germline V CDR1 and CDR2: SGHVS, FNYEAQ. V was pared by 2 bases and J by 6 bases, with 26 bases between. CDR3 in amino acids: CASSLNGGSGTVSGEQYF. The CDR3 DNA sequence: TGTGCCAGCAGCTTAAATGGGGGTAGCGGCACTGTATCGGGCGAGCAGTACTTC.

This clone was seen more than once but under ten times. This sample includes further DNA sequences coding for the same CDR3. V and J are TRBV3-1 (or the pseudogene TRBV3-2) and TRBJ1-3; tentative D call: TRBD1 (5 bases). V dropped 1 base and J dropped 2 bases, with 6 bases sitting between them. The CDR3 is 14 residues long. Germline-derived CDR1 and CDR2 are LGHDT and YNNKEL (reference sequence). The CDR3 sequence is CASSQGGAGNTIYF. CDR3 nucleotides: TGTGCCAGCAGCCAAGGGGGCGCTGGAAACACCATATATTTT.

This chain connects TRBV4-3 to TRBJ2-5, with 8 positions matching TRBD2. V dropped 0 bases and J dropped 4; count of bases not matched to a gene: 13. Germline-derived CDR1 and CDR2 are LGHNA and YSLEER. The CDR3 runs 18 residues. The CDR3 here is CASSQDYDPAGDPETQYF. Here the CDR3 DNA reads TGCGCCAGCAGCCAAGATTACGACCCAGCGGGGGACCCAGAGACCCAGTACTTC.

CDR3 protein: CAWSAGGNQPQHF. As DNA, the CDR3 is TGTGCCTGGAGTGCAGGTGGAAATCAGCCCCAGCATTTT. V usage is TRBV30 and J usage is TRBJ1-5; D remains unclear. CDR1 GTSNPN and CDR2 SVGIG come from the germline V gene (reference sequence). V lost 1 base to trimming and J lost 4 bases, with 8 bases between them. The CDR3 runs 13 residues.

The chain joins TRBV9 to TRBJ2-5; D possibly corresponds to TRBD2 (6 bases). Germline lookup yields CDR1 SGDLS and CDR2 YYNGEE. Trimming took off 0 bases at V and 6 bases at J, with 15 bases between the two ends. The CDR3 is 15 amino acids. CDR3 in amino acids: CASSVEEGGVQTQYF. The DNA of the CDR3 is TGTGCCAGCAGCGTAGAAGAAGGCGGGGTCCAGACCCAGTACTTC.

The genes are TRBV19 and TRBJ2-7, with 10 bases identical to TRBD2. The V gene's germline CDR1 is LNHDA and CDR2 SQIVND (reference sequence). CDR3 length equals 14 residues. J gave up 2 bases and V 6 bases, and 4 bases lay outside the gene matches. The CDR3 loop is CASSPGTSAYEQYF. CDR3 nucleotide sequence: TGTGCCAGTAGCCCCGGGACTAGCGCCTACGAGCAGTACTTC.

This chain joins TRBV5-1 and TRBJ2-7, with D maybe TRBD1 (6 bases). V dropped 2 bases and J dropped 6 bases, with 9 bases sitting between them. This CDR3 has 12 residues. Germline CDR1 is SGHRS and CDR2 is YFSETQ. CDR3 nucleotides: TGCGCCAGCAGCTTACAGGGCTCCGAGCAGTACGTC. Encoded protein: CASSLQGSEQYV.

The chain is built from TRBV7-6 and TRBJ2-2; the match to TRBD1 covers 9 bases. CDR3 length equals 16 residues. Germline V gives CDR1 SGHVS, CDR2 FNYEAQ. The ends lost 5 bases at V and 1 base at J; junction bases unmatched: 5. The CDR3 DNA sequence: TGTGCCAGCAGCCCAGAGGGACAGGGGAACACCGGGGAGCTGTTTTTT. Translation gives CASSPEGQGNTGELFF.